The 11 T cell receptor beta chains presented below share a single source sample, sequenced in a study of blood T cell repertoires in COVID-19. Profiled with immunoSEQ multiplex PCR; TCRdb holds only in-frame clones, not every one. The table lists roughly 150,000 clones, 75% to 90% of them singletons, with 2% to 3% in the top ten. The sample comprised peripheral blood. Every receptor here comes from a woman in her sixties or seventies with acute or convalescent COVID-19.

DNA for the CDR3: TGTGCCAGCAATGACAGAAACACTGAAGCTTTCTTT. It codes for CASNDRNTEAFF. This rearrangement joins TRBV12-3 or TRBV12-4 to TRBJ1-1; possible D gene TRBD1, 5 bases. The CDR3 is made up of 12 amino acids. Trimming removed 7 bases at V and 2 bases at J, with 8 bases between.

The rearrangement links TRBV12-5 to TRBJ1-2, with 9 nucleotides matching TRBD1. J was trimmed by 8 bases and V by 3 bases; bases with no gene match: 7. Germline V lookup: CDR1 LGHNT, CDR2 FRNRAP. This CDR3 contains 14 residues. The CDR3 loop reads CASGFSTGGLGYTF. CDR3 DNA: TGTGCTAGTGGTTTTTCAACAGGGGGCCTAGGCTACACCTTC.

This chain links TRBV4-1 with TRBJ1-4; 8 nucleotides match TRBD1. The CDR3 is 15 residues long. The germline CDR1 and CDR2 sequences are MGHRA and YSYEKL. The J segment lost 7 bases and the V segment lost 4 bases, leaving 8 bases of the junction unmatched. For the CDR3, the DNA is TGCGCCAGCAGCCTAGGACAGGGTAGAGGTGAAAAACTGTTTTTT. Protein product: CASSLGQGRGEKLFF.

The chain combines TRBV28 with TRBJ2-1; maybe TRBD1 (6 bases). The CDR3 totals 16 residues. V was pared by 4 bases and J by 3 bases, with 16 bases between. Germline CDR1 and CDR2: MDHEN and SYDVKM. CDR3 DNA sequence: TGTGCCAGCAGTTCCCCTGACAGGTCCCTCTACAATGAGCAGTTCTTC. It codes for CASSSPDRSLYNEQFF.

CDR3 sequence: CASSVRRGRSETQYF. As DNA, the CDR3 is TGTGCCAGCAGTGTGAGGAGGGGGCGTTCAGAGACCCAGTACTTC. This chain connects TRBV2 to TRBJ2-5; D might be TRBD1 (7 bases). The V gene lost 4 bases and the J gene lost 4 bases, with 16 bases spanning the gap. The CDR3 runs to 15 residues. The germline V gene encodes CDR1 SNHLY and CDR2 FYNNEI.

This clone was seen just once. The V gene is TRBV6-4, the J gene TRBJ1-3, with TRBD1 matching 7 bases. The V gene end was trimmed by 8 bases and the J gene end by 2 bases; junction bases not matched to a gene: 12. Per germline, CDR1 MRHNA and CDR2 SNTAGT. This CDR3 region has 16 residues. CDR3 region: CASGILIRGTGNTIYF. CDR3 DNA: TGTGCCAGCGGCATCTTAATCAGGGGGACTGGAAACACCATATATTTT.

The chain carries TRBV15 and TRBJ1-6, with D uncertain. The CDR3 is 16 residues long. Per the germline V gene, CDR1 is LNHNV and CDR2 is YYDKDF (reference sequence). V was pared by 1 base and J by 7 bases, with 14 bases between. CDR3 in amino acids: CATSRGAATPNSPLHF. CDR3 nucleotides: TGTGCCACCAGCAGAGGGGCTGCGACCCCAAATTCACCCCTCCACTTT.

This rearrangement joins TRBV10-3 to TRBJ2-1; D may be TRBD1 (6 bases). Trimming stripped 10 bases from V and 1 base from J, with 11 bases between. The CDR3 has 13 residues. CDR1 and CDR2 from the germline V gene are ENHRY and SYGVKD. The DNA for the CDR3 is TGTGCCACGGTGGACAGATCCTACAATGAGCAGTTCTTC. Protein product: CATVDRSYNEQFF.

J is TRBJ2-1 and V is TRBV25-1, with 7 positions matching TRBD2. Germline trimming cut 0 bases from V and 4 bases from J; bases unmatched to any gene: 6. The CDR3 sequence is 16 residues long. Germline values: CDR1 MGHDK, CDR2 SYGVNS. CDR3 sequence reads: CASSEYKSGVYNEQFF. The CDR3 DNA follows: TGTGCCAGCAGTGAATATAAAAGCGGGGTTTACAATGAGCAGTTCTTC.

The V call is TRBV19, the J call TRBJ1-3; 12 bases line up with TRBD1. The CDR3 consists of 17 residues. The junction had 6 bases not matched to a gene; V was cut back by 3 bases and J by 3 bases. Germline values: CDR1 LNHDA, CDR2 SQIVND (reference sequence). CDR3 loop: CASSMTGQGAFGNTIYF. DNA of the CDR3: TGTGCCAGTAGTATGACGGGACAGGGGGCTTTTGGAAACACCATATATTTT.

This chain joins TRBV2 and TRBJ2-2, with 11 bases fitting TRBD2. The CDR3 length is 15 residues. Per the germline V gene, CDR1 is SNHLY and CDR2 is FYNNEI. The V segment lost 6 bases and the J segment 0 bases; nucleotides outside the gene matches: 0. DNA of the CDR3: TGTGCCAGCAGGACTAGCGGGGCGAACACCGGGGAGCTGTTTTTT. It encodes CASRTSGANTGELFF.